This T cell receptor beta chain came from a study of T cell responses to AZD1222 COVID-19 vaccine. V was pared by 0 bases and J by 4 bases, with 12 bases between. CDR1 and CDR2 (germline): LGHNA, YSLEER. The CDR3 is 16 residues long. Assay used: immunoSEQ multiplex PCR; TCRdb lists only in-frame clones, some missing. The profile shows 90,000 to 120,000 clones, 70% to 90% of them singletons. The study's findings and limits: Reports indicate that nearly half of spike-specific TCRs are directed at unmutated variant regions. Possibly, clonal diversity was underestimated; donors were largely white British and included more females. The study found Spike-specific TCR breadth and depth rose after two AZD1222 doses. Sampled repertoires all dated from after the peak T cell response.

This clone was found once. Its antigen is currently unknown. The V call is TRBV4-3, the J call TRBJ1-4; D possibly corresponds to TRBD1 (6 bases). This clonotype was obtained from an adult who received the AZD1222 COVID-19 vaccine. Sequencing used peripheral blood, obtained 28 days after the second AZD1222 dose. CDR3 bases: TGCGCCAGCAGCCAAGAGACAGGCCTCCTTAATGAAAAACTGTTTTTT. This codes for CASSQETGLLNEKLFF.